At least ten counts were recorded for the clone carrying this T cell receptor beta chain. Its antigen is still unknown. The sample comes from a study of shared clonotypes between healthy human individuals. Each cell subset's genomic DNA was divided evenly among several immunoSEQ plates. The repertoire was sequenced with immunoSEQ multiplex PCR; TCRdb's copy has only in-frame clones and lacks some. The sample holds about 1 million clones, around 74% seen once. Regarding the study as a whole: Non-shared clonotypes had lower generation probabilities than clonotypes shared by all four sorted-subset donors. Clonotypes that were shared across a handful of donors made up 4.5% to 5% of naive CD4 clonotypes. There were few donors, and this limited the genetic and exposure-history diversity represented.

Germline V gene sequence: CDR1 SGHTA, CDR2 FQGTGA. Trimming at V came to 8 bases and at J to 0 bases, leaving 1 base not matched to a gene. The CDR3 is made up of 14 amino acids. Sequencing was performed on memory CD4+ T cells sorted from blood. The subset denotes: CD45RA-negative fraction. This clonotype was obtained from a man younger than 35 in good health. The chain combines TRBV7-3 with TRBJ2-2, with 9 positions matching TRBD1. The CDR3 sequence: CASGTGSNTGELFF. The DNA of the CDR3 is TGTGCCAGCGGGACAGGGTCGAACACCGGGGAGCTGTTTTTT.